This TCR beta chain appears in the sequencing data of a study of CD8 T cells in ankylosing spondylitis. Study-wide results and caveats: Past studies reported some motif variants in reactive arthritis synovial fluid and blood. Disease-linked clones were CD8+ and relatively rare in peripheral blood. Seemingly distinctive of ankylosing spondylitis blood was a TCR beta motif formed by eight highly homologous variants. Matched ankylosing spondylitis synovial fluid reportedly contained a significantly enriched population of disease-linked clones.

About this clonotype: What it binds is not known.

For TCR beta, libraries came from quantitative 5'-RACE with molecular barcodes. TCRdb analysed the 5' RACE reads with MiXCR anew, one entry per CDR3 protein. Of around 770,000 distinct CDR3 sequences in the sample, 12% were seen once. The germline gives CDR1 SGHRS, CDR2 YFSETQ. After removal of 4 bases from V and 0 bases from J, the junction contained 7 bases not matched to a gene. The CDR3 sequence is 16 residues long. Sequencing was carried out using blood, either unsorted or a sorted T cell fraction (not recorded which). The TCR sequence derives from a male donor with ankylosing spondylitis. The V and J genes are TRBV5-1 and TRBJ2-3, with 8 positions matching TRBD1. Written as DNA, the CDR3 is TGCGCCAGCAGCAGTACAGGGGGTCCTAGCACAGATACGCAGTATTTT. It encodes CASSSTGGPSTDTQYF.